This is a list of T cell receptor beta chains from one sample in a study of human T cells and chemical hapten exposure. TCRdb called the RACE reads again in MiXCR, with one record for every CDR3 protein. The sample records roughly 38,000 distinct CDR3 sequences, 4% being singletons. The source was whole blood, collected in connection with sensitization to the hapten diphenylcyclopropenone (DPC). These receptors were taken from a man aged 45-60 years with alopecia areata. Some clones in this sample may be carry-over from other donors' samples. Each CDR3 is given without its conserved first and last residue.

TRBV20-1	SATGRASNEQF
TRBV12-3/TRBV12-4	ASSPWGGRAHEQY
TRBV3-1	ASSQGGRASGELF
TRBV5-5	ARGASAFNEQF
TRBV19	ASSNPGATNEKLF
TRBV12-3/TRBV12-4	ASSSQAGTEAF
TRBV12-3/TRBV12-4	ASSFRDSYSNQPQH
TRBV5-1	ASSLTSRLNDAGELF
TRBV12-3/TRBV12-4	ASWGGGGKTDTQY
TRBV7-9	ASGPSADNEQF
TRBV2	ASSEAASTDTDTQY
TRBV4-2	ASSQRGGTSGTDTQY
TRBV7-9	ASSLPGRFSYEQY
TRBV11-3	ASSTGTGELF
TRBV15	ATSSGTDFYGYT
TRBV4-3	ASSQGPQLTSPLH
TRBV18	ASSPRQENTEAF
TRBV5-1	ASSPTGDREAF